The 3 T cell receptor beta chains below all came from one sample that was sequenced in a study of OX40 agonist ivuxolimab in advanced cancers. Sequenced by immunoSEQ multiplex PCR; TCRdb stores in-frame clones only, minus some. The repertoire holds nearly 110,000 clones, with under 95% as singletons. The sequencing used CD4+ or CD8+ T cells sorted from blood, collected in a trial of the OX40 agonist ivuxolimab. These TCRs come from an adult with an advanced solid tumor such as melanoma, head and neck, liver or kidney cancer.

The chain combines TRBV19 with TRBJ1-1; possible D gene TRBD1, 5 bases. Germline V CDR1 and CDR2: LNHDA, SQIVND (reference sequence). Trimming removed 11 bases from V and 0 bases from J, with 10 bases in between. The CDR3 is made up of 12 amino acids. CDR3: CASGRVNTEAFF. The CDR3 DNA reads as TGTGCCTCGGGACGGGTGAACACTGAAGCTTTCTTT. Variable domain in full (rest from reference TRBV19 and TRBJ1-1): DGGITQSPKYLFRKEGQNVTLSCEQNLNHDAMYWYRQDPGQGLRLIYYSQIVNDFQKGDIAEGYSVSREKKESFPLTVTSAQKNPTAFYLCASGRVNTEAFFGQGTRLTVV.

The V gene is TRBV18, the J gene TRBJ2-1; D unresolved. The V gene's germline CDR1 is KGHSH and CDR2 LQKENI. V was cut by 2 bases and J by 13 bases, with 12 bases left in between. CDR3 length: 12 residues. The CDR3 is CASSPLGSLQFF. CDR3 coding DNA: TGTGCCAGCTCACCATTGGGTAGCCTACAGTTCTTC.

This sequence joins TRBV2 and TRBJ1-2; unclear D gene. Germline lookup yields CDR1 SNHLY and CDR2 FYNNEI. Trimming took 6 bases from V and 3 from J, leaving 17 bases between them. The CDR3 is 15 amino acids. CDR3 amino acids: CASSLVSKRDYGYTF. The CDR3 bases are TGTGCCAGCAGCCTCGTTTCTAAAAGGGACTATGGCTACACCTTC.